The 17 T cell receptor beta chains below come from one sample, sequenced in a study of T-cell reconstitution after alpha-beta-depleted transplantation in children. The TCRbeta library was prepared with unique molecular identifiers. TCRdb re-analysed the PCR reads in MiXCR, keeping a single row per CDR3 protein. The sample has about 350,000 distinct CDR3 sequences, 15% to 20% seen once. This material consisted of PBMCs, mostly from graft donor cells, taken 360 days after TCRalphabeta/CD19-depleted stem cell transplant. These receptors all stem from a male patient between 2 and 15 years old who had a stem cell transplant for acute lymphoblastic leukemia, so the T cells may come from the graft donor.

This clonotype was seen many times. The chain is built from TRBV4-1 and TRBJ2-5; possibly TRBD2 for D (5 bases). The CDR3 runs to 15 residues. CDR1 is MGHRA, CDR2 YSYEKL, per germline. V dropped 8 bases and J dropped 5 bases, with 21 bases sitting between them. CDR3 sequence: CASRGERASTETQYF. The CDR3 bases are TGCGCCAGCCGAGGAGAGAGGGCATCCACGGAGACCCAGTACTTC.

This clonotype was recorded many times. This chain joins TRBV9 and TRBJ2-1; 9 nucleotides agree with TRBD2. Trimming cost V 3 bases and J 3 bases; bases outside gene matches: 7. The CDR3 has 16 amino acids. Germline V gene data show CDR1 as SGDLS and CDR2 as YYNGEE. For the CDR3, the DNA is TGTGCCAGCAGCGGCAGGACTAGCGTAAACTACAATGAGCAGTTCTTC. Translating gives CASSGRTSVNYNEQFF.

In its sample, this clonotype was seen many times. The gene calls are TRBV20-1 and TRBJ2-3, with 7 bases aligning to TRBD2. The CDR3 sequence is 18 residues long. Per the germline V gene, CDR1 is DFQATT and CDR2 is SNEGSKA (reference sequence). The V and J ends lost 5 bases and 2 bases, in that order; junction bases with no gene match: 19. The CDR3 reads CSAGAEARASGLTDTQYF. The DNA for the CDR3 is TGCAGTGCTGGTGCCGAGGCCAGGGCTAGCGGCCTCACAGATACGCAGTATTTT.

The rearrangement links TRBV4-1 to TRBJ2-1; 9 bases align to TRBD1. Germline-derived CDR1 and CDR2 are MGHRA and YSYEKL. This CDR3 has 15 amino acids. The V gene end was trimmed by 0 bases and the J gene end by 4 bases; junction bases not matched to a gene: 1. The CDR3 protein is CASSQEGTGYNEQFF. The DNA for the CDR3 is TGCGCCAGCAGCCAAGAAGGGACAGGGTACAATGAGCAGTTCTTC.

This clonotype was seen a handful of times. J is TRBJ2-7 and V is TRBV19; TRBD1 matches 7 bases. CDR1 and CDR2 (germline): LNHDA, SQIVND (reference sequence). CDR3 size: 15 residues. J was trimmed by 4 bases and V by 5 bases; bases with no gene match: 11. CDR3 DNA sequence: TGTGCCAGTAGTGTCGACAGGGATCCGTCGTACGAGCAGTACTTC. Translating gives CASSVDRDPSYEQYF.

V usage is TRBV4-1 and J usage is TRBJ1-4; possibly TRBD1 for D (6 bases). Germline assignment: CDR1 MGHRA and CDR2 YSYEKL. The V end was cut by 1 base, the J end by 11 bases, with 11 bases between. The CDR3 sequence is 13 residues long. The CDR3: CASSQGRTEKLFF. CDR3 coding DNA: TGCGCCAGCAGCCAAGGGAGGACAGAGAAACTGTTTTTT.

The CDR3 bases are TGTGCCAGCAGCCCCAACGGGGCCTACGAGCAGTACTTC. Its protein product is CASSPNGAYEQYF. The rearrangement joins TRBV3-1 to TRBJ2-7; D possibly corresponds to TRBD2 (5 bases). There are 13 residues in the CDR3. V lost 4 bases and J 2 bases, leaving 9 bases between the germline ends. Per germline, CDR1 LGHDT and CDR2 YNNKEL (reference sequence).

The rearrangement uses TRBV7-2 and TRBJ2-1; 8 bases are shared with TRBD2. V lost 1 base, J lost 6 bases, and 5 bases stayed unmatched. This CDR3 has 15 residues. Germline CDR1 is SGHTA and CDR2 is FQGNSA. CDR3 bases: TGTGCCAGCAGCTTAGTGGTCGGGAGGGCCAATGAGCAGTTCTTC. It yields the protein CASSLVVGRANEQFF. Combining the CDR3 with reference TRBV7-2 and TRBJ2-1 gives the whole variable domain GAGVSQSPSNKVTEKGKDVELRCDPISGHTALYWYRQSLGQGLEFLIYFQGNSAPDKSGLPSDRFSAERTGGSVSTLTIQRTQQEDSAVYLCASSLVVGRANEQFFGPGTRLTVL.

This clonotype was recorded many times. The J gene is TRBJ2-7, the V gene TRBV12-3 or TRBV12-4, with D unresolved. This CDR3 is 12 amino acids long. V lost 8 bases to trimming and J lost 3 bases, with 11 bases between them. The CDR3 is CASGRKRYEQYF. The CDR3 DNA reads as TGTGCCAGCGGAAGGAAACGCTACGAGCAGTACTTC.

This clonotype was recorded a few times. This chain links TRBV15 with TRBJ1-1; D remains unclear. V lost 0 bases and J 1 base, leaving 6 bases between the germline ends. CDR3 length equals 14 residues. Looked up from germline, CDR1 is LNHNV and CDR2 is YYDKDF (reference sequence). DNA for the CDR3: TGTGCCACCAGCAGAGATCCCGGGAACACTGAAGCTTTCTTT. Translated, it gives CATSRDPGNTEAFF. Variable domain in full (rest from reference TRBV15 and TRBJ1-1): DAMVIQNPRYQVTQFGKPVTLSCSQTLNHNVMYWYQQKSSQAPKLLFHYYDKDFNNEADTPDNFQSRRPNTSFCFLDIRSPGLGDTAMYLCATSRDPGNTEAFFGQGTRLTVV.

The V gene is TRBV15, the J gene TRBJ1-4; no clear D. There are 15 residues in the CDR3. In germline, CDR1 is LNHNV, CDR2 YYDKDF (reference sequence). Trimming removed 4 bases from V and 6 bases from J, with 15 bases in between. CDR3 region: CATSILLLDDEKLFF. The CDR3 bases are TGTGCCACCAGCATCCTACTACTTGATGATGAAAAACTGTTTTTT.

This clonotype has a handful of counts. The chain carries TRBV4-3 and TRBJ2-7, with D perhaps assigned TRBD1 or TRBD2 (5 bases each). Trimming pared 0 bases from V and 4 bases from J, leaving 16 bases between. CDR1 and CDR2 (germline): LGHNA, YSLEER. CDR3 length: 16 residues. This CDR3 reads CASSQDRGAEPYEQYF. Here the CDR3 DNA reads TGCGCCAGCAGCCAAGATCGAGGGGCGGAGCCATACGAGCAGTACTTC.

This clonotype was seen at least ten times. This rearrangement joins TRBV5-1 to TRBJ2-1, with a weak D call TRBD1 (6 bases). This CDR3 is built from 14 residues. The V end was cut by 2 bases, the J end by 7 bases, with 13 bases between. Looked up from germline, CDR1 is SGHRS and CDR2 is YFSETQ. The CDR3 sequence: CASSFGQIGNEQFF. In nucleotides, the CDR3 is TGCGCCAGCAGCTTCGGACAGATCGGAAATGAGCAGTTCTTC. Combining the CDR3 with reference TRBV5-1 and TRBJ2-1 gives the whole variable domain KAGVTQTPRYLIKTRGQQVTLSCSPISGHRSVSWYQQTPGQGLQFLFEYFSETQRNKGNFPGRFSGRQFSNSRSEMNVSTLELGDSALYLCASSFGQIGNEQFFGPGTRLTVL.

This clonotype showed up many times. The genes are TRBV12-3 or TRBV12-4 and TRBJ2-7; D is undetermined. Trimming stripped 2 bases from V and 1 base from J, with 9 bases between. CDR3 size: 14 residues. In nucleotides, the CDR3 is TGTGCCAGCAGTTTAATCATGTGGTCCTACGAGCAGTACTTC. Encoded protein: CASSLIMWSYEQYF.

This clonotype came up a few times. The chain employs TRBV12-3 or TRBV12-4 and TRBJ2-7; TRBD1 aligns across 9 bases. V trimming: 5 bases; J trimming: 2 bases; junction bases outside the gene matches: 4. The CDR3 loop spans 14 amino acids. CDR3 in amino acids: CASSHRGLPYEQYF. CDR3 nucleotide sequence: TGTGCCAGCAGTCACAGGGGGCTCCCCTACGAGCAGTACTTC.

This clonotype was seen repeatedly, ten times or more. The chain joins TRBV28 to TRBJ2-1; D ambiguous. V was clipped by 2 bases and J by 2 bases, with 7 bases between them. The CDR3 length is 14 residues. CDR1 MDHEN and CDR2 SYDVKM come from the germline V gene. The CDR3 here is CASSLGRAYNEQFF. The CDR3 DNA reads TGTGCCAGCAGTTTAGGCCGGGCCTACAATGAGCAGTTCTTC. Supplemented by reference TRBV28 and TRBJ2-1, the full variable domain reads DVKVTQSSRYLVKRTGEKVFLECVQDMDHENMFWYRQDPGLGLRLIYFSYDVKMKEKGDIPEGYSVSREKKERFSLILESASTNQTSMYLCASSLGRAYNEQFFGPGTRLTVL.

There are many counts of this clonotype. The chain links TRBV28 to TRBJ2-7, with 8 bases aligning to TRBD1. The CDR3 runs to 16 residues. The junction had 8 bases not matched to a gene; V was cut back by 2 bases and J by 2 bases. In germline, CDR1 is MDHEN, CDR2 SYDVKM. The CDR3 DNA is TGTGCCAGCAGTTTAGGCGGGACAGGATCGACCTACGAGCAGTACTTC. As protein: CASSLGGTGSTYEQYF.